The sequence of this T cell receptor beta chain was determined in a study of T cell changes during pregnancy in multiple sclerosis. This CDR3 has 15 residues. V gave up 0 bases and J gave up 5 bases, with 14 bases separating them. The V gene's germline CDR1 is SGDLS and CDR2 YYNGEE. Sequencing used immunoSEQ multiplex PCR; TCRdb keeps in-frame clones, though not all of them. The profile shows tens of thousands of clones, 88% of them singletons. The genes are TRBV9 and TRBJ1-1; D is uncertain. This receptor was identified in a female donor with multiple sclerosis, enrolled in a pregnancy study. Source: peripheral blood, taken before pregnancy. CDR3 protein: CASSVGLSGGTEAFF. The DNA of the CDR3 is TGTGCCAGCAGCGTAGGTCTATCGGGAGGTACTGAAGCTTTCTTT. Using reference TRBV9 and TRBJ1-1 for the parts outside the CDR3, the full variable domain is DSGVTQTPKHLITATGQRVTLRCSPRSGDLSVYWYQQSLDQGLQFLIQYYNGEERAKGNILERFSAQQFPDLHSELNLSSLELGDSALYFCASSVGLSGGTEAFFGQGTRLTVV.